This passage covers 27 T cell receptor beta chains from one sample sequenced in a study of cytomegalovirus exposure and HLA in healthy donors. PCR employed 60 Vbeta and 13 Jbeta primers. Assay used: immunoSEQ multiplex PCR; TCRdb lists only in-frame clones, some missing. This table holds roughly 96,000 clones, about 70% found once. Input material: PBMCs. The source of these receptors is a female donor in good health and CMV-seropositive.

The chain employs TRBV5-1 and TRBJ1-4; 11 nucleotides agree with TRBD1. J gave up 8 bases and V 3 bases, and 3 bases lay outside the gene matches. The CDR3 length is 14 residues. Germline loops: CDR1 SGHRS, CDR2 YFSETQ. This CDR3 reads CASSSGTGGEKLFF. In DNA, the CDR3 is TGCGCCAGCAGCTCAGGGACAGGGGGAGAAAAACTGTTTTTT.

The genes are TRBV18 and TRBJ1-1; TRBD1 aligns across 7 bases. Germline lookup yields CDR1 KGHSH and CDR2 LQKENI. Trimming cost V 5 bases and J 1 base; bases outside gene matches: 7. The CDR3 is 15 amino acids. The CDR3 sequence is CASSGQGGQNTEAFF. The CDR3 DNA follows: TGTGCCAGCTCAGGACAAGGGGGCCAGAACACTGAAGCTTTCTTT.

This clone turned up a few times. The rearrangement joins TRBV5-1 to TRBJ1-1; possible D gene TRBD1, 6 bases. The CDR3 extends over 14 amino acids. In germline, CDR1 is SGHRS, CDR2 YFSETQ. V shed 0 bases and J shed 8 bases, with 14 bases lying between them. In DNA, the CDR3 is TGCGCCAGCAGCTTGGCCATCGAGGGACAAGAAGCTTTCTTT. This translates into CASSLAIEGQEAFF.

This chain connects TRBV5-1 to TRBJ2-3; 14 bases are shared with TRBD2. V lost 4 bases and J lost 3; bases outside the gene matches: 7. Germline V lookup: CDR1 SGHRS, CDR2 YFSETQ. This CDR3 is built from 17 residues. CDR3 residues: CASSPGLAGAATDTQYF. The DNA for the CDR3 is TGCGCCAGCAGCCCGGGACTAGCGGGAGCAGCGACAGATACGCAGTATTTT.

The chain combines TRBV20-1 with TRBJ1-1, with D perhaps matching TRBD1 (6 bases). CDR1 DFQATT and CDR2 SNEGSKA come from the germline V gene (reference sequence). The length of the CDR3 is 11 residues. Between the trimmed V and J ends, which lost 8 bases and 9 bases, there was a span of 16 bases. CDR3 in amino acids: CSPENTGQAFF. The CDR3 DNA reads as TGCAGTCCGGAGAACACAGGGCAAGCTTTCTTT.

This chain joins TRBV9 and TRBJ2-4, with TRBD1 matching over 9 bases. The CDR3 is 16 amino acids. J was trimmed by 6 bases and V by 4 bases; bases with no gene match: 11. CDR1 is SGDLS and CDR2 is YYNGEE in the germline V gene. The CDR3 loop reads CASSPRDRVSGNIQYF. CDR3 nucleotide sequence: TGTGCCAGCAGCCCCCGGGACAGGGTTTCGGGAAACATTCAGTACTTC.

CDR3 protein: CASSWGRGGNQPQHF. For the CDR3, the DNA is TGTGCCAGCAGTTGGGGGAGGGGTGGCAATCAGCCCCAGCATTTT. The rearrangement links TRBV7-2 to TRBJ1-5; a possible D gene is TRBD1 (5 bases). Germline CDR1 reads SGHTA; CDR2 reads FQGNSA. The germline V and J ends were trimmed by 6 bases and 2 bases, with 14 bases remaining between them. This CDR3 spans 15 amino acids.

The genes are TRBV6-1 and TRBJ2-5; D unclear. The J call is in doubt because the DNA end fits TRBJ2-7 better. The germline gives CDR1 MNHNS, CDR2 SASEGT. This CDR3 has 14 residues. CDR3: CASSAGLETHEQYF. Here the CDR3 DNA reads TGTGCCAGCAGTGCCGGGTTGGAGACCCACGAGCAGTACTTC.

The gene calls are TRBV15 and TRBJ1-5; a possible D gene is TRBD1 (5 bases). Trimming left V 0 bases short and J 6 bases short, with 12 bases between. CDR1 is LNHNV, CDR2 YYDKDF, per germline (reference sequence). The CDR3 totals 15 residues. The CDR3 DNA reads TGTGCCACCAGCAGAGACACAGGAGCTGGTCAGCCCCAGCATTTT. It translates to CATSRDTGAGQPQHF.

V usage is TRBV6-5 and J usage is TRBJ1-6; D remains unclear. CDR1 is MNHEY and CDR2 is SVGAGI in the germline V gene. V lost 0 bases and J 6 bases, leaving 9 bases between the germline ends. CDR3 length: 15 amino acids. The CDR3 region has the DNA TGTGCCAGCAGTTACTCGCAGGAAATTAATTCACCCCTCCACTTT. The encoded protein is CASSYSQEINSPLHF.

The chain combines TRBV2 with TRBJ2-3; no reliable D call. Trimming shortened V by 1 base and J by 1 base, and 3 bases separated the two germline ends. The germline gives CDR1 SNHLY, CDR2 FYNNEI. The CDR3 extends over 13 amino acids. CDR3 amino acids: CASSEVGTDTQYF. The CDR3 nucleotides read TGTGCCAGCAGTGAAGTAGGCACAGATACGCAGTATTTT.

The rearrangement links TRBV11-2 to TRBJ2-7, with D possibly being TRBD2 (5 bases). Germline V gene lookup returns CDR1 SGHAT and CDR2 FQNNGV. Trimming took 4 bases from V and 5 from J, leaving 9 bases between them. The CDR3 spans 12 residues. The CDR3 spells CASSSSGNEQYF. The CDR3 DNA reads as TGTGCCAGCAGCTCATCCGGGAACGAGCAGTACTTC.

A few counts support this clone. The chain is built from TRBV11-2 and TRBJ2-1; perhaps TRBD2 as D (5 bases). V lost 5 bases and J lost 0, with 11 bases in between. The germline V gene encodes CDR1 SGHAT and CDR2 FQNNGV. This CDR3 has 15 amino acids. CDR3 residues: CASSLVGSSYNEQFF. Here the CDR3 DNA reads TGTGCCAGCAGCCTAGTGGGGAGCTCCTACAATGAGCAGTTCTTC.

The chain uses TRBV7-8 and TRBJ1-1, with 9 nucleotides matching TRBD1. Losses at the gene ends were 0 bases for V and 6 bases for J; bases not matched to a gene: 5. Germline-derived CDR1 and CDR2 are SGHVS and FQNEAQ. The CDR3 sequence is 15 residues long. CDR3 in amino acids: CASSLAGTGKAEAFF. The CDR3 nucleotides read TGTGCCAGCAGCTTAGCGGGGACAGGGAAGGCTGAAGCTTTCTTT.

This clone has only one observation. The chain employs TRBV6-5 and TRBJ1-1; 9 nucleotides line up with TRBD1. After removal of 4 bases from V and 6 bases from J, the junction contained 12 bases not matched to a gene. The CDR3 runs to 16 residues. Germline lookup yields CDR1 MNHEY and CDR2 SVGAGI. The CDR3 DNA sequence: TGTGCCAGCAGTTCGCTAGCTACAGGGGGCAACGCTGAAGCTTTCTTT. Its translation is CASSSLATGGNAEAFF.

As DNA, the CDR3 is TGTGCCAGCAGTGACCTAGCGGGGGGGGTCCCCCGAGCGCAGTACTTC. Amino acid sequence: CASSDLAGGVPRAQYF. The chain uses TRBV6-1 and TRBJ2-7, with 12 bases aligning to TRBD2. This CDR3 region has 16 residues. Germline V CDR1 and CDR2: MNHNS, SASEGT. The V segment lost 3 bases and the J segment 9 bases; nucleotides outside the gene matches: 12.

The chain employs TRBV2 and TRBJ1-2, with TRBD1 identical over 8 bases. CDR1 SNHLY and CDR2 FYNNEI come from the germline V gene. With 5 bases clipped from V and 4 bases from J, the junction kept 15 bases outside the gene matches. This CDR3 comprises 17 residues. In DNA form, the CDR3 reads TGTGCCAGCAGTTTCAGCGGACAGGGCTTTGGGGTCTATGGCTACACCTTC. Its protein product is CASSFSGQGFGVYGYTF.

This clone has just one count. CDR3 sequence reads: CASKPLQGRGDEKLFF. Written as DNA, the CDR3 is TGTGCCAGCAAACCCCTACAAGGGCGGGGGGATGAAAAACTGTTTTTT. The chain carries TRBV19 and TRBJ1-4; tentatively, D is TRBD1 (5 bases). V was cut by 9 bases and J by 6 bases, with 23 bases left in between. CDR3 length: 16 amino acids. CDR1 is LNHDA and CDR2 is SQIVND in the germline V gene (reference sequence).

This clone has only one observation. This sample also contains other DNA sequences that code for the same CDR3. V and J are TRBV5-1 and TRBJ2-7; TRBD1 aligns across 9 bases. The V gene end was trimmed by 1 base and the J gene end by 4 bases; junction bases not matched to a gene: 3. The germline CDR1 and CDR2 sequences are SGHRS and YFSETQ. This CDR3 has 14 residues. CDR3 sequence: CASSLSGTGYEQYF. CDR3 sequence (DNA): TGCGCCAGCAGCTTGTCCGGGACAGGGTACGAGCAGTACTTC. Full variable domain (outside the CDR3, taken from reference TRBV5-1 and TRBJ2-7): KAGVTQTPRYLIKTRGQQVTLSCSPISGHRSVSWYQQTPGQGLQFLFEYFSETQRNKGNFPGRFSGRQFSNSRSEMNVSTLELGDSALYLCASSLSGTGYEQYFGPGTRLTVT.

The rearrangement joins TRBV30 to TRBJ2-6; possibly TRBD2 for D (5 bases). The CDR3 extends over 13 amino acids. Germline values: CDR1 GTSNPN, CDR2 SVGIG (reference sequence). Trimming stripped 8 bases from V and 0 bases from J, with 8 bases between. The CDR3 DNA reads TGTGCCCTCGGGGACTCTGGGGCCAACGTCCTGACTTTC. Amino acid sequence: CALGDSGANVLTF.

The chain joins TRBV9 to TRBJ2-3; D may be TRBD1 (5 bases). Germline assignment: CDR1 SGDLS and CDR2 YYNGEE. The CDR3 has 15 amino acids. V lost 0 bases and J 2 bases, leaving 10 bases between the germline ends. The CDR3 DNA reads TGTGCCAGCAGCGTAGATGCCAGGGCCACAGATACGCAGTATTTT. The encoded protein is CASSVDARATDTQYF.

CDR3 bases: TGTGCCAGCAGTCCCCAAAGAAGGGGGTACGAGCAGTACTTC. This codes for CASSPQRRGYEQYF. This rearrangement joins TRBV27 to TRBJ2-7; perhaps TRBD1 as D (6 bases). Germline V gene sequence: CDR1 MNHEY, CDR2 SMNVEV (reference sequence). This CDR3 comprises 14 residues. Trimming removed 5 bases from V and 4 bases from J, with 15 bases in between.

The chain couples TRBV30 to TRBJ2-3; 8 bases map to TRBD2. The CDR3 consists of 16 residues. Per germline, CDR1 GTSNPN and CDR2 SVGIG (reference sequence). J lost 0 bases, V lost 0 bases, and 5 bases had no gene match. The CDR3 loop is CAWSVLGGGSTDTQYF. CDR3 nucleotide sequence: TGTGCCTGGAGTGTATTAGGCGGGGGGAGCACAGATACGCAGTATTTT.

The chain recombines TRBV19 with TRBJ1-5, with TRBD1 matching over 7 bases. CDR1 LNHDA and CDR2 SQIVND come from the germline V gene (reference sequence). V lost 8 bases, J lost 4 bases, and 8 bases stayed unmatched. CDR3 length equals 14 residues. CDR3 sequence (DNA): TGTGCCAGTGCCAGGACAGGCCAGAATCAGCCCCAGCATTTT. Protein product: CASARTGQNQPQHF.

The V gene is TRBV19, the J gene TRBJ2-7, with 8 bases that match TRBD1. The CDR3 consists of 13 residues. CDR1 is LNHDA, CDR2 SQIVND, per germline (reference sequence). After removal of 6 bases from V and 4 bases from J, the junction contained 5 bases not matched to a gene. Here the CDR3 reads CASRDRVTYEQYF. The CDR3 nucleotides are TGTGCCAGTAGGGACAGGGTTACGTACGAGCAGTACTTC.

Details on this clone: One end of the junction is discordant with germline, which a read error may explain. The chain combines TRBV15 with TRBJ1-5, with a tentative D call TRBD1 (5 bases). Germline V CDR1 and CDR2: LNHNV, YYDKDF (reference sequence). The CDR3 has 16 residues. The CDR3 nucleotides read TGTGCCACCAGCCGAGACAGCGAATATAGCAATCAGCCCCAGCATTTT. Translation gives CATSRDSEYSNQPQHF.

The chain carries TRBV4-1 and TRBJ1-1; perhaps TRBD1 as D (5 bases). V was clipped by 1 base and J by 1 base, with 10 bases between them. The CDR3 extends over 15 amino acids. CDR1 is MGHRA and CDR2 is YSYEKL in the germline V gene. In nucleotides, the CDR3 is TGCGCCAGCAGCCAAGGATCCCAGGGGAACACTGAAGCTTTCTTT. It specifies CASSQGSQGNTEAFF.